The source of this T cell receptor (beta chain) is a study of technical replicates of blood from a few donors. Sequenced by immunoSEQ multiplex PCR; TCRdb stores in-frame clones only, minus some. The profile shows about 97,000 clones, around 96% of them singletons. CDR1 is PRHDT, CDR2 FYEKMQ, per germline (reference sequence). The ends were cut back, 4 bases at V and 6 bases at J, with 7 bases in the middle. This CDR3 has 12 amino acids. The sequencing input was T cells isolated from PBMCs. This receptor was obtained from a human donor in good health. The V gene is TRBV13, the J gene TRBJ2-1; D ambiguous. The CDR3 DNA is TGTGCCAGCAGCTCCCGAGGCAATGAGCAGTTCTTC. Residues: CASSSRGNEQFF.